This T cell receptor beta chain is from a study of T cell responses to AZD1222 COVID-19 vaccine. V was shortened by 6 bases and J by 0 bases, with 20 bases between the two germline ends. This CDR3 region has 17 residues. Germline values: CDR1 GTSNPN, CDR2 SVGIG (reference sequence). Details on this clone: Its target is unknown.

TCRdb's table, derived via immunoSEQ multiplex PCR, lists solely in-frame clones and lacks some. The repertoire consists of around 80,000 clones, with about 92% occurring once and the leading ten covering 4.7%. Study-wide points: Baseline serostatus was positive in only a handful of AZD1222 recipients. With two AZD1222 doses given, Spike-specific TCR breadth and depth both rose.

The receptor comes from an adult who received the AZD1222 COVID-19 vaccine. This sample comprised peripheral blood, obtained 28 days after the second AZD1222 dose. V and J are TRBV30 and TRBJ1-4; D is undetermined. DNA for the CDR3: TGTGCCTGTAACCGGGAAAAACAGTCTGCAACTAATGAAAAACTGTTTTTT. Translation gives CACNREKQSATNEKLFF.